This TCR beta chain is from a study of shared clonotypes between healthy human individuals. For the study at large: CD4 naive and memory got three plates each, CD8 naive two, CD8 memory one.

Several immunoSEQ plates held equal portions of the genomic DNA taken from each subset. In the sorted-subset replicate PCRs, about 200 ng DNA, 25,000 to 30,000 T cell genomes, was used. Some clones are missing from TCRdb's copy, which holds only in-frame ones; the method was immunoSEQ multiplex PCR. Here the sample spans 2 million to 3 million clones, 93% being singletons. The sequencing input was naive CD4+ T cells from PBMCs. Documented subset: CD45RA+ positively selected. The origin of this receptor is a man aged 18 to 30 in good health. Some clones in this sample may be carry-over from other donors' samples.

CDR3 sequence: CAISGVAKGSSSYEQYF. DNA for the CDR3: TGTGCCATCAGTGGGGTTGCCAAGGGGAGCAGCTCCTACGAGCAGTACTTC. V usage is TRBV10-3 and J usage is TRBJ2-7; the D gene could be TRBD1 or TRBD2 (5 bases each). The CDR3 is made up of 17 amino acids. V was pared by 4 bases and J by 0 bases, with 19 bases between. Per the germline V gene, CDR1 is ENHRY and CDR2 is SYGVKD.